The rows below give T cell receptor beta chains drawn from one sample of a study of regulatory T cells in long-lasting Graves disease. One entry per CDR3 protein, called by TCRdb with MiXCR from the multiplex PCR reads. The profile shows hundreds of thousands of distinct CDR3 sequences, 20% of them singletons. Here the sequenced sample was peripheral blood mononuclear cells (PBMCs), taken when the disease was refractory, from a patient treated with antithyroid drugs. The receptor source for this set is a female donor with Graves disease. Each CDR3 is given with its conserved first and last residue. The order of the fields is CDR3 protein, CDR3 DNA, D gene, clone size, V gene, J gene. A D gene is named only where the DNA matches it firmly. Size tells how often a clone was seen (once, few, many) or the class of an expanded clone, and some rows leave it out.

CDR3aa: CSARGQGKYEQYF; CDR3nt: TGCAGTGCTAGAGGACAGGGAAAATACGAGCAGTACTTC; d_gene: TRBD1; abundance: many; v_gene: TRBV20-1; j_gene: TRBJ2-7
CDR3aa: CASSLGQSNEQFF; CDR3nt: TGCGCCAGCAGCCTGGGACAGAGCAATGAGCAGTTCTTC; d_gene: TRBD1; abundance: few; v_gene: TRBV5-1; j_gene: TRBJ2-1
CDR3aa: CASSWRGAETQYF; CDR3nt: TGTGCCAGCAGTTGGCGGGGTGCCGAGACCCAGTACTTC; d_gene: -; abundance: few; v_gene: TRBV12-3/TRBV12-4; j_gene: TRBJ2-5
CDR3aa: CATSRDLSGRAVNIQYF; CDR3nt: TGTGCCACCAGCAGAGATCTAAGCGGGAGGGCTGTGAACATTCAGTACTTC; d_gene: TRBD2; abundance: few; v_gene: TRBV15; j_gene: TRBJ2-4
CDR3aa: CASSLSSRQDYEQYF; CDR3nt: TGTGCCAGCAGCTTAAGCTCTCGGCAGGACTACGAGCAGTACTTC; d_gene: -; abundance: few; v_gene: TRBV7-8; j_gene: TRBJ2-7
CDR3aa: CASSSYQGATYNEQFF; CDR3nt: TGTGCCAGCAGTTCCTATCAGGGGGCAACCTACAATGAGCAGTTCTTC; d_gene: TRBD1; abundance: many; v_gene: TRBV28; j_gene: TRBJ2-1
CDR3aa: CASSLRDRGDEQYF; CDR3nt: TGCGCCAGCAGCTTACGGGACCGCGGGGACGAGCAGTACTTC; d_gene: -; abundance: many; v_gene: TRBV5-1; j_gene: TRBJ2-7
CDR3aa: CASSQPGASPEQYF; CDR3nt: TGTGCCAGCTCCCAGCCGGGCGCCTCTCCCGAGCAGTACTTC; d_gene: -; abundance: -; v_gene: TRBV18; j_gene: TRBJ2-7
CDR3aa: CASSLPGTISNTQYF; CDR3nt: TGCGCCAGCAGCTTACCTGGGACTATAAGTAATACCCAGTACTTC; d_gene: TRBD2; abundance: few; v_gene: TRBV5-1; j_gene: TRBJ2-5
CDR3aa: CASETSGRSGELFF; CDR3nt: TGTGCCAGCGAGACTAGCGGGAGGTCCGGGGAGCTGTTTTTT; d_gene: TRBD2; abundance: many; v_gene: TRBV28; j_gene: TRBJ2-2
CDR3aa: CASSLQGKLFF; CDR3nt: TGTGCCAGCAGTTTACAGGGGAAACTGTTTTTT; d_gene: TRBD1; abundance: -; v_gene: TRBV6-9; j_gene: TRBJ1-4
CDR3aa: CAISESKGDGYTF; CDR3nt: TGTGCCATCAGTGAGTCGAAAGGGGATGGCTACACCTTC; d_gene: -; abundance: few; v_gene: TRBV10-3; j_gene: TRBJ1-2
CDR3aa: CASSVSSAGELFF; CDR3nt: TGTGCCAGCAGCGTATCTAGCGCCGGGGAGCTGTTTTTT; d_gene: -; abundance: few; v_gene: TRBV9; j_gene: TRBJ2-2
CDR3aa: CAISEREGQPQHF; CDR3nt: TGTGCCATCAGTGAACGGGAGGGCCAGCCCCAGCATTTT; d_gene: -; abundance: -; v_gene: TRBV10-3; j_gene: TRBJ1-5
CDR3aa: CASSYWGSGSRETQYF; CDR3nt: TGTGCCAGCAGCTACTGGGGTAGCGGGAGTCGGGAGACCCAGTACTTC; d_gene: TRBD2; abundance: few; v_gene: TRBV3-1; j_gene: TRBJ2-5
CDR3aa: CAWSAVWAGLTYEQYF; CDR3nt: TGTGCCTGGAGTGCCGTCTGGGCGGGCCTGACCTACGAGCAGTACTTC; d_gene: -; abundance: -; v_gene: TRBV30; j_gene: TRBJ2-7
CDR3aa: CASFCRRMIYEQYF; CDR3nt: TGTGCCAGTTTTTGCCGCCGTATGATCTACGAGCAGTACTTC; d_gene: -; abundance: many; v_gene: TRBV11-3; j_gene: TRBJ2-7
CDR3aa: CASRFPGQGYEQYF; CDR3nt: TGTGCCAGCAGGTTCCCGGGACAGGGCTACGAGCAGTACTTC; d_gene: TRBD1; abundance: few; v_gene: TRBV28; j_gene: TRBJ2-7
CDR3aa: CSARVDQREFAEQFF; CDR3nt: TGCAGTGCTAGAGTTGATCAGCGGGAGTTCGCTGAGCAGTTCTTC; d_gene: TRBD2; abundance: -; v_gene: TRBV20-1; j_gene: TRBJ2-1